The T cell receptor (beta chain) described here comes from a study of blood T cell repertoires in COVID-19 (dated by TCRdb to 2020 to 2022). As for the study more broadly: Samples from collaborators originated in the United States, Italy and Spain and spanned both the acute and convalescent phases of COVID-19. The prospective study material was composed of cDNA or gDNA derived from T cells, B-cell-depleted T cells, or PBMCs. Subjects who had been exposed to COVID-19, were actively infected with it, or had recovered from it provided the deeply sampled blood TCRbeta repertoires that made up the dataset. The repertoires were released in a freely available public database intended as a resource for research on the immune response to SARS-CoV-2. Samples were obtained from the ongoing ImmuneRACE study (first 160 participants) and from 1,254 subjects provided by 6 global collaborators. The sample metadata nearly always contained a de-identified subject ID, COVID-19 status, age in years and sex. Where available, HLA class I and class II types were taken from metadata supplied by the sample provider and were not determined by assay-based typing. Broad study findings and their caveats: The amount of clinical and demographic metadata varied by source and participant and was provided uncurated.

Collaborating institutions collected whole blood in K2EDTA tubes following their own protocols. For TCRbeta analysis, collaborator samples were shipped as frozen whole blood, as isolated PBMCs, or as DNA extracted from either sample type. CDR1 and CDR2 were assigned from the germline V gene (reference sequence) as WNHNN and SYGVQD. Taken from cysteine to phenylalanine, the CDR3 has 14 residues. This entry keeps only the CDR3 DNA: 42 bases, framed from base 1. Trimmed from V: 3 bases; trimmed from J: 1 base; junction bases lacking a gene match: 3. TCRbeta CDR3 regions were amplified from genomic DNA using the immunoSEQ Assay, a bias-controlled multiplex PCR. From the authors' description of their analysis: Within the assay, amplification of reference gene primers was used to estimate how many nucleated cells each sample contained. To quantify the absolute abundance of each unique TCRbeta CDR3 rearrangement, sequence reads were collapsed and filtered. For each sample, productive Simpson clonality was calculated as the square root of Simpson's diversity index across productive rearrangements. TCRdb took this table from immuneACCESS and kept in-frame rearrangements with V and J called. Such tables lack part of the clones; where checked against another copy, unresolved V genes explain under half of the gap, and the rest is unexplained. V, J and clone size were drawn from that table, and D and trimming were deduced from the DNA. This sample gives 100,000 or so clones in total; approximately 85% of them show up just once. Over 2% of the sample lies in the top ten.

With respect to this clone: Its antigen is currently not known. Base qualities are not provided; no much larger clone lies one nucleotide away.

The sequence came from a human donor in a cohort sampled during active COVID-19. What was sequenced was peripheral blood. The sequence is built from TRBV10-1 and TRBJ2-7, and TRBD2 matches 7 of the central bases. The CDR3 region has the sequence CASSDSSGSYEQYF. The bases are TGCGCCAGCAGTGATTCTAGCGGTTCCTACGAGCAGTACTTC.